The rows below give T cell receptor beta chains drawn from one sample of a study of blood T cells in healthy people across ages. TCRdb reanalysed the 5' RACE reads using MiXCR and keeps one entry per CDR3 protein. The sample carries more than 650,000 distinct CDR3 sequences, around a quarter recorded once. In addition, the sample was reused for a study of T cells of mothers and their children.

The specimen sequenced was blood. Every receptor here comes from a boy between 10 and 17 years old in good health. CDR3s leave out the opening cysteine and the closing phenylalanine or tryptophan.

TRBV12-3/TRBV12-4 ASSFMRGAGGYT
TRBV7-9 ASSLALGGVGYEQY
TRBV30 AWSHTDTQY
TRBV4-2 ASSQGGGVGRDGSGANVLT
TRBV28 ASSLGGVGGYT
TRBV18 ASSPSATGGRNEQY
TRBV27 ASSPHSRGQETQY
TRBV10-2 ASSVTVSGTEAF
TRBV29-1 SVVKASRGYEQY
TRBV2 ASSNSGNEQF
TRBV20-1 SARAPQGDQPQH
TRBV15 ATSSSPGDLGTYGYT
TRBV5-1 ASSSKWDRKNYGYT
TRBV5-6 ASSLGASDYGYT
TRBV6-1 ASSQMWSNTEAF
TRBV6-1 ASTSRDRLPYEQY
TRBV19 ASQGEANYGYT
TRBV27 ASSFRGDEQY
TRBV5-1 ASRVWQEGSLEQY
TRBV20-1 SARLAGNTDTQY
TRBV4-3 ASSQVGTGTETQY
TRBV12-3/TRBV12-4 ASSWDPFYEQY
TRBV28 ASSLIQPLYY